Listed below are T cell receptor beta chains from one sample, sequenced in a study of PD-L1 blockade in urothelial cancer. The assay was immunoSEQ multiplex PCR, and TCRdb's table has in-frame clones only and misses some. The data show around 100,000 clones, with approximately 85% seen just once and 2% to 2.5% held by the top ten. The input for sequencing was PBMCs, taken around atezolizumab (anti-PD-L1) treatment. These receptors came from a man aged 50 to 60 with urothelial cancer. Both conserved end residues are part of each CDR3. The D gene is left open where the match is weak. Clone size is given for some rows only: seen once, a few or many times, or a class if the clone is expanded.

clone size	CDR3 length	V gene	J gene	D gene	CDR3 DNA	CDR3 protein
.	13	TRBV5-5	TRBJ2-5	TRBD2	TGTGCCAGCAGCCCGGGACTAGCGGGAGGCTCAGACTTC	CASSPGLAGGSDF
many	15	TRBV13	TRBJ2-7	TRBD2	TGTGCCAGCAGCTTTAGCGGGTCGAGCTCCTACGAGCAGTACTTC	CASSFSGSSSYEQYF
few	16	TRBV19	TRBJ2-2	TRBD2	TGTGCCAGTAGGGGCATTAGCGGGAGGGCAGGCGGGGAGCTGTTTTTT	CASRGISGRAGGELFF
once	16	TRBV19	TRBJ2-1	TRBD2	TGTGCCAGTAGTATCTTGGGAGGGTACCAAAACAATGAGCAGTTCTTC	CASSILGGYQNNEQFF
.	16	TRBV2	TRBJ1-2	TRBD1	TGTGCCAGCAGTGAGTCCCCGAGACAGGGAGACTATGGCTACACCTTC	CASSESPRQGDYGYTF
.	15	TRBV6-6	TRBJ2-2	.	TGTGCCAGCAGTTACTCCGGGTTTAGAACCGGGGAGCTGTTTTTT	CASSYSGFRTGELFF
.	15	TRBV6-6	TRBJ2-5	TRBD2	TGTGCCAGCACCAAGGGCCGCGGGGGCCAAGAGACCCAGTACTTC	CASTKGRGGQETQYF
.	14	TRBV19	TRBJ2-3	.	TGTGCCAGTAGTCGGGGGGCTAGCACAGATACGCAGTATTTT	CASSRGASTDTQYF
.	14	TRBV29-1	TRBJ2-7	.	TGCAGCGTCGCCGAGTCGGTTTCCTCAAGCGAGCAGTACTTC	CSVAESVSSSEQYF
.	16	TRBV11-2	TRBJ2-1	.	TGTGCCAGCAGCTTAGACCGAGGGAGACGTCGAAATGAGCAGTTCTTC	CASSLDRGRRRNEQFF
once	15	TRBV6-5	TRBJ1-1	.	TGTGCCAGCAGTTACAGTACAGGGAGTAGCACTGAAGCTTTCTTT	CASSYSTGSSTEAFF
.	15	TRBV9	TRBJ1-5	.	TGTGCCAGCAGCGTCAGTACAGGGCAGGGTCAGCCCCAGCATTTT	CASSVSTGQGQPQHF
.	13	TRBV11-2	TRBJ2-7	.	TGTGCCAGCAGCTTAGGGCCGAACTACGAGCAGTACTTC	CASSLGPNYEQYF
.	15	TRBV5-1	TRBJ2-2	TRBD2	TGCGCCAGCAGCTTGCGGGGGGCGAACACCGGGGAGCTGTTTTTT	CASSLRGANTGELFF
.	16	TRBV6-6	TRBJ2-7	TRBD2	TGTGCCAGCAGTTACCCCCTAGCGGGAGGGCCACACGAGCAGTACTTC	CASSYPLAGGPHEQYF
few	11	TRBV11-2	TRBJ2-7	.	TGTGCCAGCAGCCCGTCTTACGAGCAGTACTTC	CASSPSYEQYF
few	13	TRBV28	TRBJ1-1	.	TGTGCCAGCAGTTTCGGGGAAAACACTGAAGCTTTCTTT	CASSFGENTEAFF